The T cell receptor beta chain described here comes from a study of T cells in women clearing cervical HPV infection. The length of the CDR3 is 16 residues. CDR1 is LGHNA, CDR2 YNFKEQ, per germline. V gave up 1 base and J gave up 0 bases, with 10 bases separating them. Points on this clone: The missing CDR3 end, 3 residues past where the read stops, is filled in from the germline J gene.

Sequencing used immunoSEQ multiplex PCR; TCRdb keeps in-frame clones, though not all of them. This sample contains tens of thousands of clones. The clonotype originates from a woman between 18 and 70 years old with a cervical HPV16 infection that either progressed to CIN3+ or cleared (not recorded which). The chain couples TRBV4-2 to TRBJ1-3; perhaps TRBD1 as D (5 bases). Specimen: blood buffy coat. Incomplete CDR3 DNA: TGTGCCAGCAGCCAAGGTACAGGTGGCTCTGGAAACACC. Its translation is CASSQGTGGSGNT. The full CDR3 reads CASSQGTGGSGNTIYF.